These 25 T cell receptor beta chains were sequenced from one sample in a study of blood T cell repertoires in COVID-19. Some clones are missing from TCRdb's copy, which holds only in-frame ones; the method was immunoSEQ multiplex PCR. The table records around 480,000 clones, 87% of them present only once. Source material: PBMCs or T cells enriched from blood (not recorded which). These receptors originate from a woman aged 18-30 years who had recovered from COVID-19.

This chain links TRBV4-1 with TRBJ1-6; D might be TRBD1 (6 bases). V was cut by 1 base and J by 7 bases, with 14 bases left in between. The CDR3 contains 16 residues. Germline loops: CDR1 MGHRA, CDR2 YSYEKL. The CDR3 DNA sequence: TGCGCCAGCAGCCAAGGTATGGCAGGGGAGAATTCACCCCTCCACTTT. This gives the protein CASSQGMAGENSPLHF.

CDR3 region: CATMGGSEDTEAFF. As DNA, the CDR3 is TGTGCCACCATGGGAGGCTCAGAGGACACTGAAGCTTTCTTT. V gene TRBV24-1 combines with J gene TRBJ1-1; the D is unclear. Germline V CDR1 and CDR2: KGHDR, SFDVKD. The CDR3 has 14 amino acids. V was cut by 8 bases and J by 3 bases, with 15 bases left in between.

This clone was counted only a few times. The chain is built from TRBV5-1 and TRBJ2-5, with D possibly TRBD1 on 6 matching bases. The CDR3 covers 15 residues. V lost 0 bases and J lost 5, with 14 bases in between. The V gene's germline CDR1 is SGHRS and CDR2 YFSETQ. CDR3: CASSLGRAQGETQYF. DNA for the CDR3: TGCGCCAGCAGCTTGGGCAGGGCTCAGGGGGAGACCCAGTACTTC.

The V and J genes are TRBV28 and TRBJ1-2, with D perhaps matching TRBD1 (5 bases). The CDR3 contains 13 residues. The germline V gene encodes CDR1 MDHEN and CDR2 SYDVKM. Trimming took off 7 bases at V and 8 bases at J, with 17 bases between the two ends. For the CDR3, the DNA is TGTGCCAGCATATCTAGCGGGACTCGGGGCTACACCTTC. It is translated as CASISSGTRGYTF.

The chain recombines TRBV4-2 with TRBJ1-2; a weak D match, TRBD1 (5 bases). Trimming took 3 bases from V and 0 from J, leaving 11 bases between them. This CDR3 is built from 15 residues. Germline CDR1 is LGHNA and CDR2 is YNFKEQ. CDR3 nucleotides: TGTGCCAGCAGCCAGGACATAGTAGCTAACTATGGCTACACCTTC. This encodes CASSQDIVANYGYTF.

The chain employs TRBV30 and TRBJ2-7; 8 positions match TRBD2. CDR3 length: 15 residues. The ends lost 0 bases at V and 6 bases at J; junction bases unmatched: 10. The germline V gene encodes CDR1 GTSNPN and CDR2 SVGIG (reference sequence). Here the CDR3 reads CAWSVPGGGRGEQYF. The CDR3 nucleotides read TGTGCCTGGAGTGTACCCGGGGGGGGCCGGGGCGAGCAGTACTTC.

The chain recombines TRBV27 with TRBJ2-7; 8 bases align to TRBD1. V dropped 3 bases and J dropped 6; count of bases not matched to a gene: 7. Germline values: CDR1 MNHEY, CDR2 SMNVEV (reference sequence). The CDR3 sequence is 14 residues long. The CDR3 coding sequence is TGTGCCAGCAGTTTCCGGCAGGGGGCTAGCGAGCAGTACTTC. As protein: CASSFRQGASEQYF.

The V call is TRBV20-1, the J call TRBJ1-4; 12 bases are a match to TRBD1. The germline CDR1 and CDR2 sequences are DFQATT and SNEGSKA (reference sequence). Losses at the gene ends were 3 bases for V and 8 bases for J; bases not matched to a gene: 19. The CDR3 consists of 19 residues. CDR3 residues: CSASRYASRDRGRGEKLFF. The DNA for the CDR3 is TGCAGTGCTAGTCGATACGCGTCCCGGGACAGGGGGCGCGGGGAAAAACTGTTTTTT.

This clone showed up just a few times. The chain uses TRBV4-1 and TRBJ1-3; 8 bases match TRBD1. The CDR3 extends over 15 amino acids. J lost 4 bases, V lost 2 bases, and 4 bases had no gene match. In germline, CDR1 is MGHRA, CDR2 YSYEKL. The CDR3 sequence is CASSQRDRGGNTIYF. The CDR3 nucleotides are TGCGCCAGCAGCCAACGAGACAGGGGAGGAAACACCATATATTTT.

The CDR3 bases are TGTGCCAGCAGTTTAAGGGGGCTTTGGGACACTGAAGCTTTCTTT. Amino acids: CASSLRGLWDTEAFF. The chain employs TRBV28 and TRBJ1-1; TRBD1 agrees at 7 bases. The length of the CDR3 is 15 residues. V lost 2 bases and J lost 3; bases outside the gene matches: 6. Per the germline V gene, CDR1 is MDHEN and CDR2 is SYDVKM.

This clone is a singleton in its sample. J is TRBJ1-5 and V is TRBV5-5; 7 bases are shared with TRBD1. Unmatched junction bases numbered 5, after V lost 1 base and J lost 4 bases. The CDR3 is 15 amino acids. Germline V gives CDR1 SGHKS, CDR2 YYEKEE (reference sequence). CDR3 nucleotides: TGTGCCAGCAGCTTGTGGCCAGGGGGGAATCAGCCCCAGCATTTT. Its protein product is CASSLWPGGNQPQHF.

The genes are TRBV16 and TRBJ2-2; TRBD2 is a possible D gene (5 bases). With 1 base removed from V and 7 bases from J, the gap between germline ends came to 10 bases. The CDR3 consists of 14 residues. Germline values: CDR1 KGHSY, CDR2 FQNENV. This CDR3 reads CASSQLWGDGELFF. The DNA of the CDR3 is TGTGCCAGCAGCCAATTGTGGGGAGACGGGGAGCTGTTTTTT.

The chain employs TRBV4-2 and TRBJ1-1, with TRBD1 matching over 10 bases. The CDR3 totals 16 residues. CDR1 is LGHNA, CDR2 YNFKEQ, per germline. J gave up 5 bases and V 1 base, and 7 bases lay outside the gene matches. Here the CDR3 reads CASSQGAGQGGTEAFF. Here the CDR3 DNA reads TGTGCCAGCAGCCAAGGGGCTGGACAGGGGGGAACTGAAGCTTTCTTT.

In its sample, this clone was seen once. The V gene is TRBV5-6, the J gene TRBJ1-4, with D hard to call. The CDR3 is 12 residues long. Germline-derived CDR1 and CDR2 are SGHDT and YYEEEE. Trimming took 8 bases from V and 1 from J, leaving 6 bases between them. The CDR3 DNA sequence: TGTGCCAGTAGAAGAACTAATGAAAAACTGTTTTTT. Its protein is CASRRTNEKLFF.

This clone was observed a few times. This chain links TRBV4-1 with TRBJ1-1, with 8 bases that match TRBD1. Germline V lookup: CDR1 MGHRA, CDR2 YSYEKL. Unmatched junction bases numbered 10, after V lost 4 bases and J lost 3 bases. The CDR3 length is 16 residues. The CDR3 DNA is TGCGCCAGCAGCCCACGACAGGGGACTCGGGACACTGAAGCTTTCTTT. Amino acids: CASSPRQGTRDTEAFF.

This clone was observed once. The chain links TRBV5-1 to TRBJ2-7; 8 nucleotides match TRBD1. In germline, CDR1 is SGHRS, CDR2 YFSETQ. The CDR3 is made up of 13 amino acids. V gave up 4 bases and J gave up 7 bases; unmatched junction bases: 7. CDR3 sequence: CASSDQQGGEQYF. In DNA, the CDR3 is TGCGCCAGCAGCGATCAACAGGGGGGAGAGCAGTACTTC.

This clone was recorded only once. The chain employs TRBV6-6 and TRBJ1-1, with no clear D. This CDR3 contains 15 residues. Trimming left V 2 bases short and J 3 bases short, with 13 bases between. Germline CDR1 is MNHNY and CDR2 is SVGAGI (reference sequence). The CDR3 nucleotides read TGTGCCAGCAGTTACGGCCCTAATCGGGACACTGAAGCTTTCTTT. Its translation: CASSYGPNRDTEAFF.

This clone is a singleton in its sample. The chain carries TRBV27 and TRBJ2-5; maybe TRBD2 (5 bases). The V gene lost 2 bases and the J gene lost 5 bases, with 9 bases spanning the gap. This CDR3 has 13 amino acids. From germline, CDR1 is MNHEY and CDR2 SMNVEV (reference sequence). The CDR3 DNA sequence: TGTGCCAGCAGTTTAAGAGGGTGGGAGACCCAGTACTTC. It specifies CASSLRGWETQYF.

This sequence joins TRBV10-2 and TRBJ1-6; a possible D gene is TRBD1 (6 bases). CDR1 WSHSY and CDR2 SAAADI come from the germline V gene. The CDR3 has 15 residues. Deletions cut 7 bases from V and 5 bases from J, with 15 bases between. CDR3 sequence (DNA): TGCGCCAGCACATCAGGGGCCGGCCATAATTCACCCCTCCACTTT. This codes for CASTSGAGHNSPLHF.

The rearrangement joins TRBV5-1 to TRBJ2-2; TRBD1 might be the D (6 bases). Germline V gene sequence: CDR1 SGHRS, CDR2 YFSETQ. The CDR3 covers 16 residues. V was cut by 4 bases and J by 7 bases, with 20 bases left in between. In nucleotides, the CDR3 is TGCGCCAGCAGCCATCTTACCCCACAGGGCAACGGGGAGCTGTTTTTT. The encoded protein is CASSHLTPQGNGELFF.

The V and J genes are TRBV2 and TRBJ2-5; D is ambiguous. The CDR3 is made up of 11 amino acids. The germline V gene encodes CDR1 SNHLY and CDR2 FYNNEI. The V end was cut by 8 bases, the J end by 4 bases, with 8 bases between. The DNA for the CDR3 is TGTGCCAGCGGTTACACAGAGACCCAGTACTTC. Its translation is CASGYTETQYF.

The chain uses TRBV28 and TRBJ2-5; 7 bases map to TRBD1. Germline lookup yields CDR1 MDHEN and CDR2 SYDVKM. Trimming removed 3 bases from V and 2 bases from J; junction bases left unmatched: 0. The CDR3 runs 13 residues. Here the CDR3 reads CASSLDRQETQYF. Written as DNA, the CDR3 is TGTGCCAGCAGTTTGGACAGGCAAGAGACCCAGTACTTC.

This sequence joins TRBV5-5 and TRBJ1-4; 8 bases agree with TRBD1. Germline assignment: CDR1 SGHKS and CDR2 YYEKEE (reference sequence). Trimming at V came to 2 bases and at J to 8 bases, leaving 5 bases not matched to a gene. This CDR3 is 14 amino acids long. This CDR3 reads CASSFQGAGEKLFF. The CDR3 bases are TGTGCCAGCAGCTTTCAGGGGGCAGGAGAAAAACTGTTTTTT.

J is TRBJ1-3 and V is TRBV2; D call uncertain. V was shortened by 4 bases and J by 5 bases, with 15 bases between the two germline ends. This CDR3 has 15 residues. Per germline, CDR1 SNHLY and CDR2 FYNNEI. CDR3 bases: TGTGCCAGCAGTGGAGGAATAACTCTGAGAAACACCATATATTTT. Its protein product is CASSGGITLRNTIYF.

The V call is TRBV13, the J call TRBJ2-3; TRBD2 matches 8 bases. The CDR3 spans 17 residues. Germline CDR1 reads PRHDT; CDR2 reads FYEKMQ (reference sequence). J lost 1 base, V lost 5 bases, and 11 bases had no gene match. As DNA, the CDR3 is TGTGCCAGCAGCCCAACTCGGGCGCGGGGGGGCACAGATACGCAGTATTTT. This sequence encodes CASSPTRARGGTDTQYF.